This T cell receptor (beta chain) was identified during a study of blood T cell repertoires in COVID-19. Looking at the study overall: Italy, Spain and the United States were the sources of the convalescent and acute COVID-19 samples. Sample material is recorded as cDNA or gDNA derived from T cells, B-cell-depleted T cells, or PBMCs.

Original handling: How many nucleated cells were present was estimated from reference gene primer amplification. The protocol was immunoSEQ multiplex PCR, while the TCRdb copy is restricted to in-frame clones and leaves out a portion. Clonal size and the V and J genes are those of that table, whereas D and trimming came from the DNA. The profile shows around 400,000 clones, around 90% of them singletons. The CDR3 consists of 14 residues. CDR1 is MNHEY, CDR2 SMNVEV, per germline (reference sequence). The V end was cut by 6 bases, the J end by 8 bases, with 17 bases between. The sequence derives from a middle-aged man with acute or convalescent COVID-19. The V and J genes are TRBV27 and TRBJ1-5; perhaps TRBD1 as D (6 bases). Sequenced sample: peripheral blood. The CDR3 nucleotides read TGTGCCAGCAGCCCGGGACACCTCCGGGAGCCCCAGCATTTT. Residues: CASSPGHLREPQHF.